Sequencing of this T cell receptor (beta chain) was carried out in a study of OX40 agonist ivuxolimab in advanced cancers. Looking at the study overall: Dose-escalation patients were diagnosed with hepatocellular carcinoma, melanoma, renal cell cancer or head and neck cancer. Partial responses were seen in three patients, one with hepatocellular carcinoma and two with cutaneous melanoma.

Germline CDR1 reads SNHLY; CDR2 reads FYNNEI. This CDR3 is built from 16 residues. The V and J ends lost 0 bases and 9 bases, in that order; junction bases with no gene match: 6. TCRdb keeps only in-frame clones here, not all; method: immunoSEQ multiplex PCR. The sample has roughly 30,000 clones, approximately 86% seen once. This sequence was found in an adult with an advanced solid tumor such as melanoma, head and neck, liver or kidney cancer. The starting material was CD4+ or CD8+ T cells sorted from blood, obtained in a trial of the OX40 agonist ivuxolimab. This sequence joins TRBV2 and TRBJ1-6, with 9 bases fitting TRBD1. CDR3 DNA: TGTGCCAGCAGTGAAGCGCTAACAGGGGGCACTTCACCCCTCCACTTT. The encoded protein is CASSEALTGGTSPLHF.